The 4 T cell receptor beta chains below all came from one sample that was sequenced in a study of cytomegalovirus exposure and HLA in healthy donors. The study ran its PCR with 60 Vbeta and 13 Jbeta primers. Sequencing was performed with immunoSEQ multiplex PCR; in TCRdb, only in-frame clones are kept and a portion is missing. Seen here are about 72,000 clones, roughly 78% observed once, and the top ten hold 1.9%. The sample was PBMCs. The receptors derive from a man in his late teens or twenties in good health and CMV-seronegative.

This clone was detected only once. The V gene is TRBV18, the J gene TRBJ2-7; 7 bases agree with TRBD2. Germline V gene lookup returns CDR1 KGHSH and CDR2 LQKENI. This CDR3 has 15 amino acids. J gave up 0 bases and V 5 bases, and 7 bases lay outside the gene matches. The CDR3 coding sequence is TGTGCCAGCTCATCTCTAGCGGCCAACTCCTACGAGCAGTACTTC. Protein sequence: CASSSLAANSYEQYF.

The chain has TRBV29-1 and TRBJ1-2, with TRBD1 identical over 7 bases. J gave up 4 bases and V 4 bases, and 3 bases lay outside the gene matches. Germline CDR1 reads SQVTM; CDR2 reads ANQGSEA. CDR3 length equals 12 residues. CDR3 region: CSVGTGLYGYTF. The CDR3 coding sequence is TGCAGCGTTGGGACAGGACTCTATGGCTACACCTTC.

J is TRBJ1-5 and V is TRBV7-2; no clear D. The CDR3 is made up of 14 amino acids. Germline lookup yields CDR1 SGHTA and CDR2 FQGNSA. Between the trimmed V and J ends, which lost 2 bases and 1 base, there was a span of 6 bases. CDR3 sequence (DNA): TGTGCCAGCAGCTTATATGGCAGCAATCAGCCCCAGCATTTT. Translated, it gives CASSLYGSNQPQHF.

The CDR3 loop is CASSVAQGAEAFF. The CDR3 DNA reads as TGTGCCAGCAGCGTAGCTCAAGGGGCTGAAGCTTTCTTT. The chain links TRBV9 to TRBJ1-1; TRBD1 might be the D (5 bases). Deletions cut 0 bases from V and 6 bases from J, with 9 bases between. Germline CDR1 and CDR2: SGDLS and YYNGEE. The CDR3 spans 13 residues.